The clone carrying this T cell receptor beta chain has more than one count but fewer than ten. Antigen: not known. This sample was taken from a study of immune heterogeneity within non-small cell lung tumors. Notes on the study in general: Largely different high-frequency T-cell receptor beta clonotypes were found between individual patients. Recurrence of identical dominant CDR3 beta clonotypes was observed across intrapatient tumor sites, concomitant with site-unique high-frequency clones. Correlation analysis showed that local T-cell clonality was moderately but significantly associated with local tumor mutational burden (R 0.3 to 0.4).

The starting template was genomic DNA from bulk tumor, approximately 630 ng per sample. Several far-apart biopsies were taken per primary tumor during surgery. Samples came from untreated patients having curative surgery for newly diagnosed non-small cell lung cancer. Per the germline V gene, CDR1 is MNHNS and CDR2 is SASEGT. The CDR3 is 16 residues long. The germline V and J ends were trimmed by 6 bases and 0 bases, with 14 bases remaining between them. A first 10-cycle multiplex round used 32 V-gene and 13 J-gene primers on TCR beta CDR3. TCRdb re-called the multiplex PCR reads with MiXCR, one entry per CDR3 protein. In the table there are 10,000 or so distinct CDR3 sequences, almost 30% of which are singletons.

The sequence was collected from a woman between 50 and 59 years old with non-small cell lung cancer. The rearrangement links TRBV6-1 to TRBJ2-2; maybe TRBD1 (6 bases). The specimen was lung tumor tissue. The CDR3 DNA reads TGTGCCAGCAGACTCACCGGGACACCGAACACCGGGGAGCTGTTTTTT. This gives the protein CASRLTGTPNTGELFF.